This paragraph covers one T cell receptor beta chain sequence. Original processing methods: Amplified reference gene primers provided the basis for estimating nucleated cell counts. Sequencing was performed with immunoSEQ multiplex PCR; in TCRdb, only in-frame clones are kept and a portion is missing. V and J calls and clone size are as listed in that table; D and trimming were resolved from the DNA. The repertoire holds 200,000 to 300,000 clones, with approximately 86% as singletons. Seattle-derived patients entered the study during active infection and were followed longitudinally. The entry originates in a study of blood T cell repertoires in COVID-19. At the level of the study: PBMCs, B-cell-depleted T cells, or T cells were the source of the cDNA or gDNA that made up the material.

Trimming at V came to 5 bases and at J to 5 bases, leaving 10 bases not matched to a gene. Germline CDR1 LGHDT, CDR2 YNNKEL (reference sequence). CDR3 size: 16 residues. The sequencing sample was made of peripheral blood. The receptor comes from a woman aged 55-70 years with COVID-19, enrolled during active disease. The chain joins TRBV3-1 (or the pseudogene TRBV3-2) to TRBJ2-2; 8 bases are shared with TRBD2. The CDR3: CASSSAGTSLTGELFF. CDR3 DNA sequence: TGTGCCAGCAGCTCGGCCGGGACTAGTTTAACCGGGGAGCTGTTTTTT.